The 22 T cell receptor beta chains in this list originate from one sample, sequenced in a study of Ad26.COV2.S vaccination and SARS-CoV-2 variants. Sample treatment: about 20 received Ad26.COV2.S at low or high dose, single or two shots; 5 received placebo; per-sample allocation not given. The samples were gathered on day 63 after the first injection of vaccine or placebo. Clones were read by immunoSEQ multiplex PCR, and TCRdb kept only the in-frame ones, dropping some. This table holds some 450,000 clones, about 90% found once. The specimen was peripheral blood, collected in a trial of Ad26.COV2.S vaccine versus placebo. Receptors originate from a person aged 18-65 years who received the Ad26.COV2.S COVID-19 vaccine or a placebo.

This sequence joins TRBV28 and TRBJ2-3, with 11 nucleotides matching TRBD2. The length of the CDR3 is 17 residues. CDR1 and CDR2 from the germline V gene are MDHEN and SYDVKM. The trim removed 3 bases at V and 4 bases at J, leaving 9 bases unmatched. The CDR3 DNA sequence: TGTGCCAGCAGTTTCAAAGGGCTAGCGGGAGGACCAGATACGCAGTATTTT. Protein product: CASSFKGLAGGPDTQYF.

The gene calls are TRBV28 and TRBJ1-6; 7 bases fit TRBD1. The ends lost 5 bases at V and 10 bases at J; junction bases unmatched: 8. From germline, CDR1 is MDHEN and CDR2 SYDVKM. CDR3 length equals 14 residues. In DNA, the CDR3 is TGTGCCAGCAGTCCCACCGGGACAGAATCACCCCTCCACTTT. Its translation is CASSPTGTESPLHF.

V and J are TRBV15 and TRBJ1-2, with no clear D. CDR1 LNHNV and CDR2 YYDKDF come from the germline V gene (reference sequence). The V gene lost 0 bases and the J gene lost 1 base, with 3 bases spanning the gap. There are 13 residues in the CDR3. DNA of the CDR3: TGTGCCACCAGCAGAGATATTAACTATGGCTACACCTTC. This encodes CATSRDINYGYTF.

The chain combines TRBV5-8 with TRBJ1-5, with a tentative D call TRBD1 (6 bases). Per germline, CDR1 SGHTS and CDR2 YDEGEE. The CDR3 totals 15 residues. Trimming pared 4 bases from V and 6 bases from J, leaving 17 bases between. For the CDR3, the DNA is TGTGCCAGCAGCACCGTGGACAGATTGGGTCAGCCCCAGCATTTT. It encodes CASSTVDRLGQPQHF. Drawing the rest from reference TRBV5-8 and TRBJ1-5, the complete variable domain is EAGVTQSPTHLIKTRGQQATLRCSPISGHTSVYWYQQALGLGLQFLLWYDEGEERNRGNFPPRFSGRQFPNYSSELNVNALELEDSALYLCASSTVDRLGQPQHFGDGTRLSIL.

J is TRBJ2-3 and V is TRBV10-3; D is ambiguous. Germline-derived CDR1 and CDR2 are ENHRY and SYGVKD. The CDR3 extends over 15 amino acids. V lost 2 bases, J lost 4 bases, and 13 bases lay in between. The CDR3 region is CAISELFHVPDTQYF. CDR3 in DNA: TGTGCCATCAGTGAGCTTTTTCACGTACCAGATACGCAGTATTTT.

The rearrangement joins TRBV29-1 to TRBJ2-1; 8 positions match TRBD2. Germline CDR1 is SQVTM and CDR2 is ANQGSEA. The CDR3 has 16 amino acids. V dropped 7 bases and J dropped 8; count of bases not matched to a gene: 19. The CDR3 spells CSATPIGAGVNYEQFF. CDR3 in DNA: TGCAGCGCAACCCCTATAGGAGCGGGAGTTAACTATGAGCAGTTCTTC.

The table lists this clone with a count of one. V gene TRBV9 combines with J gene TRBJ2-2; 8 positions match TRBD1. From germline, CDR1 is SGDLS and CDR2 YYNGEE. The CDR3 has 18 residues. The junction had 10 bases not matched to a gene; V was cut back by 2 bases and J by 1 base. The CDR3 DNA reads as TGTGCCAGCAGCGTCTCTCTCCAGGGGGCGGGGAACACCGGGGAGCTGTTTTTT. This translates into CASSVSLQGAGNTGELFF. The entire variable domain, with the rest obtained from reference TRBV9 and TRBJ2-2, is as follows: DSGVTQTPKHLITATGQRVTLRCSPRSGDLSVYWYQQSLDQGLQFLIQYYNGEERAKGNILERFSAQQFPDLHSELNLSSLELGDSALYFCASSVSLQGAGNTGELFFGEGSRLTVL.

This clone has just one count. The chain joins TRBV3-1 (or the pseudogene TRBV3-2) to TRBJ2-7; TRBD1 aligns across 9 bases. Germline loops: CDR1 LGHDT, CDR2 YNNKEL (reference sequence). J gave up 3 bases and V 4 bases, and 10 bases lay outside the gene matches. This CDR3 is built from 16 residues. CDR3 nucleotide sequence: TGTGCCAGCAGCCCAAACACAGGGGGCTCGGACTACGAGCAGTACTTC. Translated, it gives CASSPNTGGSDYEQYF.

DNA for the CDR3: TGTGCCATCAGTGAGCCGTGGACAAACACCTACGAGCAGTACTTC. Protein: CAISEPWTNTYEQYF. This chain uses TRBV10-3 with TRBJ2-7, with TRBD1 as a possible D gene (5 bases). The ends were cut back, 2 bases at V and 2 bases at J, with 13 bases in the middle. CDR3 length: 15 residues. Per germline, CDR1 ENHRY and CDR2 SYGVKD.

The chain has TRBV5-8 and TRBJ1-2; 7 nucleotides line up with TRBD1. CDR1 and CDR2 from the germline V gene are SGHTS and YDEGEE. V gave up 2 bases and J gave up 8 bases; unmatched junction bases: 3. The CDR3 sequence is 12 residues long. CDR3 in amino acids: CASSLDRAGYTF. The CDR3 DNA sequence: TGTGCCAGCAGCTTAGACAGGGCCGGCTACACCTTC.

The V gene is TRBV6-1, the J gene TRBJ2-2, with no clear D. Germline assignment: CDR1 MNHNS and CDR2 SASEGT. Trimming shortened V by 1 base and J by 2 bases, and 8 bases separated the two germline ends. The CDR3 extends over 15 amino acids. CDR3 DNA sequence: TGTGCCAGCAGTGAAGGGGCCATCAACACCGGGGAGCTGTTTTTT. This gives the protein CASSEGAINTGELFF.

This chain links TRBV6-5 with TRBJ1-5; D remains unclear. V was cut by 9 bases and J by 4 bases, with 4 bases left in between. Germline values: CDR1 MNHEY, CDR2 SVGAGI. This CDR3 contains 10 residues. CDR3 sequence reads: CARRNQPQHF. CDR3 bases: TGTGCCAGGAGGAATCAGCCCCAGCATTTT.

CDR3 DNA: TGTGCCAGCAGTGGCGGGACTAGAGCGCTCGAGCAGTACTTC. It translates to CASSGGTRALEQYF. The chain couples TRBV6-6 to TRBJ2-7, with 8 bases identical to TRBD2. The CDR3 has 14 residues. Germline trimming cut 5 bases from V and 6 bases from J; bases unmatched to any gene: 9. Per the germline V gene, CDR1 is MNHNY and CDR2 is SVGAGI (reference sequence).

The rearrangement links TRBV6-4 to TRBJ2-7, with 7 bases that match TRBD2. V was clipped by 3 bases and J by 0 bases; unmatched bases: 8. The CDR3 runs to 16 residues. Germline values: CDR1 MRHNA, CDR2 SNTAGT. CDR3 sequence reads: CASSEVQGLSSYEQYF. CDR3 nucleotide sequence: TGTGCCAGCAGTGAGGTCCAGGGACTAAGCTCCTACGAGCAGTACTTC.

This chain links TRBV28 with TRBJ2-7; D not certain. The CDR3 contains 15 residues. The ends were cut back, 6 bases at V and 2 bases at J, with 17 bases in the middle. Germline V gene sequence: CDR1 MDHEN, CDR2 SYDVKM. The CDR3 nucleotides are TGTGCCAGCAGGGAGCCCGGAAGTCCCCCCTACGAGCAGTACTTC. Its protein product is CASREPGSPPYEQYF.

This chain joins TRBV27 and TRBJ2-1; TRBD2 aligns across 11 bases. The CDR3 is made up of 15 amino acids. J was trimmed by 2 bases and V by 6 bases; bases with no gene match: 3. Germline V gene data show CDR1 as MNHEY and CDR2 as SMNVEV (reference sequence). The CDR3 loop reads CASSRGLAAYNEQFF. CDR3 nucleotide sequence: TGTGCCAGCAGCCGGGGACTAGCGGCCTACAATGAGCAGTTCTTC.

The CDR3 reads CASRRIRGSTGTGRSQETQYF. The CDR3 DNA reads TGTGCCAGCAGAAGGATTAGAGGGAGCACCGGGACAGGGAGGAGTCAAGAGACCCAGTACTTC. The chain has TRBV7-9 and TRBJ2-5; 9 nucleotides line up with TRBD1. This CDR3 is built from 21 residues. Germline trimming cut 6 bases from V and 2 bases from J; bases unmatched to any gene: 25. Per germline, CDR1 SEHNR and CDR2 FQNEAQ (reference sequence).

The chain couples TRBV4-1 to TRBJ1-5; 7 nucleotides line up with TRBD1. Per the germline V gene, CDR1 is MGHRA and CDR2 is YSYEKL. This CDR3 comprises 17 residues. V was pared by 0 bases and J by 3 bases, with 8 bases of the junction left unmatched. CDR3 loop: CASSQDAWTGTNQPQHF. CDR3 in DNA: TGCGCCAGCAGCCAAGACGCGTGGACAGGTACCAATCAGCCCCAGCATTTT.

The chain employs TRBV2 and TRBJ2-2; 10 bases are a match to TRBD2. V shed 5 bases and J 4 bases; nucleotides not matched to a gene: 7. The CDR3 has 16 residues. In germline, CDR1 is SNHLY, CDR2 FYNNEI. CDR3: CASSLTSGLSTGELFF. In nucleotides, the CDR3 is TGTGCCAGCAGTCTGACTAGCGGGTTAAGCACCGGGGAGCTGTTTTTT.

There are a few counts of this clone. The chain joins TRBV27 to TRBJ2-3, with D tentatively TRBD1 (5 bases). This CDR3 has 15 amino acids. Trimming removed 0 bases from V and 1 base from J, with 8 bases in between. Germline V gene data show CDR1 as MNHEY and CDR2 as SMNVEV (reference sequence). CDR3 sequence: CASSLSGDRTDTQYF. For the CDR3, the DNA is TGTGCCAGCAGTTTATCAGGGGATCGCACAGATACGCAGTATTTT.

The gene calls are TRBV6-5 and TRBJ1-4, with TRBD1 matching over 8 bases. This CDR3 region has 15 residues. CDR1 MNHEY and CDR2 SVGAGI come from the germline V gene. V shed 6 bases, J shed 6 bases, and the junction held 9 bases outside the gene matches. CDR3 residues: CASSPRTGKDEKLFF. The CDR3 DNA reads TGTGCCAGCAGCCCCCGGACAGGGAAGGATGAAAAACTGTTTTTT.

The rearrangement uses TRBV9 and TRBJ2-1; 12 nucleotides line up with TRBD2. Germline V gene lookup returns CDR1 SGDLS and CDR2 YYNGEE. Unmatched junction bases numbered 6, after V lost 3 bases and J lost 5 bases. The CDR3 loop spans 16 amino acids. The CDR3 reads CASSASTSGSNNEQFF. The CDR3 DNA reads as TGTGCCAGCAGCGCTTCGACTAGCGGGAGCAACAATGAGCAGTTCTTC.